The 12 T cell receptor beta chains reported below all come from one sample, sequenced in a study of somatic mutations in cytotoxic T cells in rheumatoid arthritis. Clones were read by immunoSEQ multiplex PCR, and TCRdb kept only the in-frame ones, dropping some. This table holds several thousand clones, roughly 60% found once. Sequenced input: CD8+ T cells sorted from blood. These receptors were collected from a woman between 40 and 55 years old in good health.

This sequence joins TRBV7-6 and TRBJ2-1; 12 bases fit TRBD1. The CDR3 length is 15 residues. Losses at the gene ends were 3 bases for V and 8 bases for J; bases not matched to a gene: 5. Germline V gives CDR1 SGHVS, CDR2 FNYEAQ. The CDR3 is CASSLGTGGIYEQFF. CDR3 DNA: TGTGCCAGCAGCTTGGGGACAGGGGGCATTTATGAGCAGTTCTTC.

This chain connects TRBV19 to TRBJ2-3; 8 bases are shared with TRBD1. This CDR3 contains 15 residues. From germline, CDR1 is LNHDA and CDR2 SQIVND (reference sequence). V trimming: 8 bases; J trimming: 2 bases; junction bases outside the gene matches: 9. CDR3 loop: CASGSTGANTDTQYF. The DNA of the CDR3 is TGTGCCAGTGGATCGACAGGGGCTAACACAGATACGCAGTATTTT.

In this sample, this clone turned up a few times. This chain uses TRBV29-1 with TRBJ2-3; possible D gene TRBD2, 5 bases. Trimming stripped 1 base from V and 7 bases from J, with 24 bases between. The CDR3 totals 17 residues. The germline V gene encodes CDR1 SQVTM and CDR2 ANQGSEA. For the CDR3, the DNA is TGCAGCGTTGAAGCCCCAATGGGAGCGGCCCTTGAGTATACGCAGTATTTT. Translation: CSVEAPMGAALEYTQYF.

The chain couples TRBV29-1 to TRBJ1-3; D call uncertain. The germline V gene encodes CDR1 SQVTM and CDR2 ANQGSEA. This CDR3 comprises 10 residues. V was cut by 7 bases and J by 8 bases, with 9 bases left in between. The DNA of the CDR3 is TGCAGCGCTGAGGCCGACACCATATATTTT. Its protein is CSAEADTIYF.

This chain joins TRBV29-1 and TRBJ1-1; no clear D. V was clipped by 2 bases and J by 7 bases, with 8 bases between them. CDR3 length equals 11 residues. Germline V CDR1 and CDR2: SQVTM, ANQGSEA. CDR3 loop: CSVENGYEAFF. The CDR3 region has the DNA TGCAGCGTTGAAAACGGATATGAAGCTTTCTTT.

CDR3 nucleotides: TGTGCCAGCAGTTTTCAAGGGGGCGAGCAGTACTTC. Protein: CASSFQGGEQYF. V gene TRBV27 combines with J gene TRBJ2-7; tentative D call: TRBD1 (6 bases). Germline lookup yields CDR1 MNHEY and CDR2 SMNVEV (reference sequence). The CDR3 is 12 amino acids. Trimming took off 3 bases at V and 6 bases at J, with 9 bases between the two ends.

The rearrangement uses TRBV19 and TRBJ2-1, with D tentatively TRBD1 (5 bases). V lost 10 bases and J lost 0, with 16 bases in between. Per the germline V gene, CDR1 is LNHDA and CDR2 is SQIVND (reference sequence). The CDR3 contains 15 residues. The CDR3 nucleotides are TGTGCCACAGAATCAGGGATTAGCTCCTACAATGAGCAGTTCTTC. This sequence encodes CATESGISSYNEQFF.

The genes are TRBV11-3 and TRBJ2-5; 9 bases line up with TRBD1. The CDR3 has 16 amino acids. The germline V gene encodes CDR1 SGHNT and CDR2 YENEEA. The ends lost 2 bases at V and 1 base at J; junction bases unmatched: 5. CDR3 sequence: CASSLWDRAFQETQYF. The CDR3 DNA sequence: TGTGCCAGCAGCTTATGGGACAGGGCTTTCCAAGAGACCCAGTACTTC.

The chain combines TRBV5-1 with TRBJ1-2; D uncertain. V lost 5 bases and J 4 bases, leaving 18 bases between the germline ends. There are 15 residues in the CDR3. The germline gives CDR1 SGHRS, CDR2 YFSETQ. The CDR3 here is CASRVEGLDAYGYTF. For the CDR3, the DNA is TGCGCCAGCAGGGTTGAGGGCCTGGATGCCTATGGCTACACCTTC. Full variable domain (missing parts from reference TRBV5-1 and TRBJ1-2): KAGVTQTPRYLIKTRGQQVTLSCSPISGHRSVSWYQQTPGQGLQFLFEYFSETQRNKGNFPGRFSGRQFSNSRSEMNVSTLELGDSALYLCASRVEGLDAYGYTFGSGTRLTVV.

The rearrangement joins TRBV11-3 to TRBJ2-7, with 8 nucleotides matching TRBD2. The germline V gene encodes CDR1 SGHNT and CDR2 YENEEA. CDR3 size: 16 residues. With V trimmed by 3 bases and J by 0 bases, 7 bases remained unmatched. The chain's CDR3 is CASSFPPGGSSYEQYF. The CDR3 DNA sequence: TGTGCCAGCAGCTTCCCACCGGGGGGGAGCTCCTACGAGCAGTACTTC.

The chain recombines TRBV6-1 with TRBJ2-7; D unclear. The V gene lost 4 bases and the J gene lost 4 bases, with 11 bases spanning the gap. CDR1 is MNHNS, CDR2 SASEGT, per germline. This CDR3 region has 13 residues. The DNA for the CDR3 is TGTGCCAGCAGTGTATCACTTAGATACGAGCAGTACTTC. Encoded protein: CASSVSLRYEQYF.

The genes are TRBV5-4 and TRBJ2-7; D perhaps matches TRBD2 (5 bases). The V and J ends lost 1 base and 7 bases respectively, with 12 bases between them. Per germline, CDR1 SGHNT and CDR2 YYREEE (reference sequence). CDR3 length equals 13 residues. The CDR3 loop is CASSLLPKREQYF. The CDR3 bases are TGTGCCAGCAGCTTGCTGCCGAAGCGGGAGCAGTACTTC.